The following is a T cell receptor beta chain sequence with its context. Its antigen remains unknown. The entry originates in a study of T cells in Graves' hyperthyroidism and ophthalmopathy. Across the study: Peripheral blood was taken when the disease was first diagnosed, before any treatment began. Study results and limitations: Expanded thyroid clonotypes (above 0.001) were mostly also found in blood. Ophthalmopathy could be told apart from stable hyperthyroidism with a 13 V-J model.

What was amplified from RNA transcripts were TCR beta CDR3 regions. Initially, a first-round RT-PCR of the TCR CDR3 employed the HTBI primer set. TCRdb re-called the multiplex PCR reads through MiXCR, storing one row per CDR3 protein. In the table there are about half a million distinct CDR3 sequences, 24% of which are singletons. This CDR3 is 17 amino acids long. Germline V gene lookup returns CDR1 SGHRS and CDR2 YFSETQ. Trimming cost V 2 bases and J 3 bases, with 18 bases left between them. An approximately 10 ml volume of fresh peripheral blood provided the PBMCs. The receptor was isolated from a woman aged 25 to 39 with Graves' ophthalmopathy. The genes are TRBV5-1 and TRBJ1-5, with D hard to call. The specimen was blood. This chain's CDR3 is CASSFRRSGKVNQPQHF. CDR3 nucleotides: TGCGCCAGCAGCTTCCGGAGATCTGGGAAGGTCAATCAGCCCCAGCATTTT.